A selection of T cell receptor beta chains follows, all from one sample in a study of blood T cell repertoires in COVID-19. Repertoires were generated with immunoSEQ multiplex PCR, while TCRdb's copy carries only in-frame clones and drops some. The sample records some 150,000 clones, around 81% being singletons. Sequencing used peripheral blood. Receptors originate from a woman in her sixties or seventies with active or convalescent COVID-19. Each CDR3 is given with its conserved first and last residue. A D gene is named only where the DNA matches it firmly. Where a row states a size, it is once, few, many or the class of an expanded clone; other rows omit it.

DNA: TGTGCCAGCAGGGAGGGGACGGCGGATGAAAAACTGTTTTTT
CDR3: CASREGTADEKLFF
length: 14
J: TRBJ1-4
V: TRBV28
D: .
size: .

DNA: TGTGCCAGTACCGGACAGGGCCTTTTATATCAGCCCCAGCATTTT
CDR3: CASTGQGLLYQPQHF
length: 15
J: TRBJ1-5
V: TRBV19
D: TRBD1
size: .

DNA: TGTGCCAGCAGCTTACCAGCGGCCGCGAGCCCCGGGGAGCTGTTTTTT
CDR3: CASSLPAAASPGELFF
length: 16
J: TRBJ2-2
V: TRBV7-2
D: .
size: .

DNA: TGCGCCAGCAGCCCCTACCGGGTTTCCTTCACTGAAGCTTTCTTT
CDR3: CASSPYRVSFTEAFF
length: 15
J: TRBJ1-1
V: TRBV5-1
D: .
size: .

DNA: TGTGCCAGCAGCGCCAGGGGACAGCCCAGCACAGATACGCAGTATTTT
CDR3: CASSARGQPSTDTQYF
length: 16
J: TRBJ2-3
V: TRBV9
D: TRBD1
size: .

DNA: TGTGCCAGTAGTATCGGGGGAGCAACTAATGAAAAACTGTTTTTT
CDR3: CASSIGGATNEKLFF
length: 15
J: TRBJ1-4
V: TRBV19
D: .
size: .

DNA: TGTGCCAGCCTCCGGGGGCGGGGAGGGAATTCACCCCTCCACTTT
CDR3: CASLRGRGGNSPLHF
length: 15
J: TRBJ1-6
V: TRBV2
D: .
size: .

DNA: TGTGCCAGCAGCCAGAGGCAGGGGGGTTTGACCGGGGAGCTGTTTTTT
CDR3: CASSQRQGGLTGELFF
length: 16
J: TRBJ2-2
V: TRBV3-1/TRBV3-2
D: .
size: .

DNA: TGTGCCAGCAGCTTAGGCCAGGATAATTCACCCCTCCACTTT
CDR3: CASSLGQDNSPLHF
length: 14
J: TRBJ1-6
V: TRBV7-3
D: .
size: .

DNA: TGTGCCAGTAGTGTACCGGGACAGGGGGCGATTCGTGGAGGCTACACCTTC
CDR3: CASSVPGQGAIRGGYTF
length: 17
J: TRBJ1-2
V: TRBV19
D: TRBD1
size: .

DNA: TGTGCCAGCAGTAGAGGAGCTAGCGGGAGAACAGATACGCAGTATTTT
CDR3: CASSRGASGRTDTQYF
length: 16
J: TRBJ2-3
V: TRBV28
D: TRBD2
size: .

DNA: TGCGCCAGCAGCTTGGTCCGAGAGACCCAGTACTTC
CDR3: CASSLVRETQYF
length: 12
J: TRBJ2-5
V: TRBV5-1
D: .
size: .

DNA: TGTGCCATCAGAGGGACAGGGAACGCGGGTCAGCCCCAGCATTTT
CDR3: CAIRGTGNAGQPQHF
length: 15
J: TRBJ1-5
V: TRBV10-3
D: TRBD1
size: few

DNA: TGTGCCAGCAGTCAGGACACGCGAGCCCCTCACTTC
CDR3: CASSQDTRAPHF
length: 12
J: TRBJ1-2
V: TRBV28
D: .
size: .

DNA: TGTGCCAGCAGCGGTTCGGGACAGGGTACCGAGCAGTACTTC
CDR3: CASSGSGQGTEQYF
length: 14
J: TRBJ2-7
V: TRBV9
D: TRBD1
size: .

DNA: TGTGCCTGGAGTGCAGGGGCCAATCAGCCCCAGCATTTT
CDR3: CAWSAGANQPQHF
length: 13
J: TRBJ1-5
V: TRBV30
D: .
size: .

DNA: TGTGCCAGCTCACCCGCGACAGGCCATGAAGCTTTCTTT
CDR3: CASSPATGHEAFF
length: 13
J: TRBJ1-1
V: TRBV18
D: .
size: once

DNA: TGTGCCAGCACCAGTCAGGGTTACCGCACCCACGAGCAGTACTTC
CDR3: CASTSQGYRTHEQYF
length: 15
J: TRBJ2-7
V: TRBV5-4
D: .
size: once

DNA: TGTGCCAGCAGCCCCGGACTTAATCCTAACTATGGCTACACCTTC
CDR3: CASSPGLNPNYGYTF
length: 15
J: TRBJ1-2
V: TRBV11-2
D: .
size: .

DNA: TGTGCCAGCAGCGTAGGGGCGGGAGAAGGGGAGACCCAGTACTTC
CDR3: CASSVGAGEGETQYF
length: 15
J: TRBJ2-5
V: TRBV9
D: TRBD2
size: .

DNA: TGTGCCAGCAGCCTCAGCGGTACTCAGGCCAGGAGGGGCTACACCTTC
CDR3: CASSLSGTQARRGYTF
length: 16
J: TRBJ1-2
V: TRBV11-2
D: .
size: few

DNA: TGTGCCAGCAGCCAAGAGCCGGGAGTCTCCTACGAGCAGTACTTC
CDR3: CASSQEPGVSYEQYF
length: 15
J: TRBJ2-7
V: TRBV3-1/TRBV3-2
D: .
size: few

DNA: TGTGCCAGCAGCTTGGCCTCGGGAGCTAACCCGCTTGGCTACACCTTC
CDR3: CASSLASGANPLGYTF
length: 16
J: TRBJ1-2
V: TRBV5-5
D: .
size: .

DNA: TGTGCCAGCAGTTTATGGGACAGGGCTACCAACTCTGGGGCCAACGTCCTGACTTTC
CDR3: CASSLWDRATNSGANVLTF
length: 19
J: TRBJ2-6
V: TRBV27
D: TRBD1
size: .